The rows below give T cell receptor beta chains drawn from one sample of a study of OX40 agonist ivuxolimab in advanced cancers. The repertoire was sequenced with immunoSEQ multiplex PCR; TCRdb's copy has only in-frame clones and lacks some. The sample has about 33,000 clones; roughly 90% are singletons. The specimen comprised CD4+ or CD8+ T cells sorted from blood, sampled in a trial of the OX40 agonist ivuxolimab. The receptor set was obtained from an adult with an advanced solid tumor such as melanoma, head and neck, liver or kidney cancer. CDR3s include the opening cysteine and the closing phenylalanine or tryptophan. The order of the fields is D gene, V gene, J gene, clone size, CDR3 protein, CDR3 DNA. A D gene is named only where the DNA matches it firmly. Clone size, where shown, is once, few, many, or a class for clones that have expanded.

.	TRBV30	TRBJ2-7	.	CAWSGQGPYEQYF	TGTGCCTGGAGTGGGCAGGGGCCCTACGAGCAGTACTTC
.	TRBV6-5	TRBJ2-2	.	CASSWVSRGELFF	TGTGCCAGCAGCTGGGTGAGCAGAGGGGAGCTGTTTTTT
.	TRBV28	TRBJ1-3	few	CATQGTGNTIYF	TGTGCCACCCAGGGCACTGGAAACACCATATATTTT
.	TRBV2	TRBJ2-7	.	CASSEVSAYEQYF	TGTGCCAGCAGTGAAGTCAGTGCCTACGAGCAGTACTTC
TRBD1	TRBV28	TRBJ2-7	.	CASSFQGQGRYEQYF	TGTGCCAGCAGCTTCCAGGGACAGGGGAGATACGAGCAGTACTTC
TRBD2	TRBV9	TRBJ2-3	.	CASSGSGRDSTDTQYF	TGTGCCAGCAGCGGTAGCGGGAGGGATAGCACAGATACGCAGTATTTT
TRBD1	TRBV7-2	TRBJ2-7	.	CATASGTGGYEQYF	TGTGCCACCGCGTCCGGGACAGGGGGCTACGAGCAGTACTTC
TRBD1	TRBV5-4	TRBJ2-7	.	CASGTGTYEQYF	TGTGCCAGCGGGACAGGGACCTACGAGCAGTACTTC
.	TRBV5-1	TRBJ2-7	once	CASSLDLGTYEQYF	TGCGCCAGCAGCTTGGATCTAGGGACCTACGAGCAGTACTTC
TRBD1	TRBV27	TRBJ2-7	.	CASSLAGGGRYEQYF	TGTGCCAGCAGTTTAGCAGGGGGCGGAAGGTACGAGCAGTACTTC
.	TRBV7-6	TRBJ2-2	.	CASSSALIMEEGVAGELFF	TGTGCCAGCAGCTCGGCCCTTATCATGGAGGAAGGGGTCGCCGGGGAGCTGTTTTTT
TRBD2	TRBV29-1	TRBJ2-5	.	CSVRGGAGIQETQYF	TGCAGCGTTAGGGGAGGGGCGGGGATACAAGAGACCCAGTACTTC
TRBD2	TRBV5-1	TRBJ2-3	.	CASSSGLAGTDTQYF	TGCGCCAGCAGCTCAGGACTAGCCGGGACAGATACGCAGTATTTT
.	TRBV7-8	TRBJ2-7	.	CASSPMGGGPYEQYF	TGTGCCAGCAGCCCGATGGGGGGGGGCCCCTACGAGCAGTACTTC
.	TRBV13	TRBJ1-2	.	CASSFSGHLNYGYTF	TGTGCCAGCAGCTTTTCGGGACACCTTAACTATGGCTACACCTTC
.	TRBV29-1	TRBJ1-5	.	CSVGEGNHQPQHF	TGCAGCGTTGGGGAGGGGAACCATCAGCCCCAGCATTTT
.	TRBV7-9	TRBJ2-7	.	CASSPWTEYEQYF	TGTGCCAGCAGCCCCTGGACGGAGTACGAGCAGTACTTC
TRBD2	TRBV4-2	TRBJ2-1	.	CASSQEASGNYNEQFF	TGTGCCAGCAGCCAAGAGGCTAGCGGGAATTACAATGAGCAGTTCTTC
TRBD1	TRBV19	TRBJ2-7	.	CASSIVTGESYEQYF	TGTGCCAGTAGTATAGTGACAGGGGAATCCTACGAGCAGTACTTC
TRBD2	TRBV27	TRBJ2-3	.	CASSDSGLALTDTQYF	TGTGCCAGCAGCGATTCGGGACTAGCGTTGACAGATACGCAGTATTTT
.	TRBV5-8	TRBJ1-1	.	CASSLGQQGTFF	TGTGCCAGCAGCTTGGGACAGCAAGGGACTTTCTTT
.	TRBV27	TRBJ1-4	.	CASSPGESNEKLFF	TGTGCCAGCAGTCCCGGGGAGAGTAATGAAAAACTGTTTTTT
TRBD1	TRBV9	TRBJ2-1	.	CASSVGTGYNEQFF	TGTGCCAGCAGCGTAGGGACAGGGTACAATGAGCAGTTCTTC
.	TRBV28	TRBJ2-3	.	CASSLVRPTDTQYF	TGTGCCAGCAGTTTGGTCCGGCCCACAGATACGCAGTATTTT
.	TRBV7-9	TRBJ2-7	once	CASSLTDNSYEQYF	TGTGCCAGCAGCTTGACGGACAACTCGTACGAGCAGTACTTC
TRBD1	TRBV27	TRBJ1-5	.	CASSSEGARNQPQHF	TGTGCCAGCAGTAGTGAGGGGGCCCGCAATCAGCCCCAGCATTTT
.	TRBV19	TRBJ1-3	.	CASSIAGGLSGNTIYF	TGTGCCAGTAGTATTGCTGGGGGGCTATCTGGAAACACCATATATTTT
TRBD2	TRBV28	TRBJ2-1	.	CASGTTKGSYNEQFF	TGTGCCAGCGGGACTACAAAAGGATCCTACAATGAGCAGTTCTTC
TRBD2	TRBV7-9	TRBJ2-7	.	CASSERSGTSPYEQYF	TGTGCCAGCAGCGAACGCAGCGGGACTAGCCCCTACGAGCAGTACTTC
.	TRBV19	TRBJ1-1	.	CASTLEGTEAFF	TGTGCCAGTACCTTGGAGGGGACTGAAGCTTTCTTT
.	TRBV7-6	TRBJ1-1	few	CASSLGQGTAEAFF	TGTGCCAGCAGCTTAGGGCAGGGGACGGCTGAAGCTTTCTTT
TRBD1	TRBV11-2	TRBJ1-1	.	CASSLEPGGLRTEAFF	TGTGCCAGCAGCTTAGAACCAGGGGGTCTGAGAACTGAAGCTTTCTTT
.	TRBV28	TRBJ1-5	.	CASSLQGIRGNQPQHF	TGTGCCAGCAGTTTACAGGGAATTCGAGGCAATCAGCCCCAGCATTTT
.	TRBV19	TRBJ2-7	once	CASSLWTDHSYEQYF	TGTGCCAGTAGTTTGTGGACCGATCACTCCTACGAGCAGTACTTC
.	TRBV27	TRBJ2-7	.	CASSLSSSGVSYEQYF	TGTGCCAGCAGTTTGTCTTCCTCCGGGGTCTCCTACGAGCAGTACTTC
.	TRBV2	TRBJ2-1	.	CASMGLSYNEQFF	TGTGCCAGCATGGGACTCTCCTACAATGAGCAGTTCTTC
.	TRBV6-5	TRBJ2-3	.	CASSLAYTDTQYF	TGTGCCAGCAGTTTGGCTTACACAGATACGCAGTATTTT
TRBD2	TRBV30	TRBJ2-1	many	CAWGLAMYNEQFF	TGTGCCTGGGGACTAGCGATGTACAATGAGCAGTTCTTC
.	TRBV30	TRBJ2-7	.	CAWLGPRYEQYF	TGTGCCTGGCTCGGACCTCGCTACGAGCAGTACTTC
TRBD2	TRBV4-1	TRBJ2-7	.	CASSHLAGGPYEQYF	TGCGCCAGCAGCCATCTAGCGGGAGGTCCCTACGAGCAGTACTTC
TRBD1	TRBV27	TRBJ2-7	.	CASSVGTGAYEQYF	TGTGCCAGCAGTGTCGGGACAGGGGCCTACGAGCAGTACTTC
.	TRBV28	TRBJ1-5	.	CASSLGGSRPQHF	TGTGCCAGCAGTTTAGGCGGGAGTAGGCCCCAGCATTTT
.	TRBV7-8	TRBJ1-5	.	CASSLGQLGNQPQHF	TGTGCCAGCAGCTTAGGACAGTTGGGCAATCAGCCCCAGCATTTT
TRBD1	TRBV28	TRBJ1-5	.	CAENQGGAGQPQHF	TGTGCCGAAAATCAGGGGGGCGCAGGACAGCCCCAGCATTTT
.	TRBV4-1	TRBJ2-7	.	CASSQDPSETFSYEQYF	TGCGCCAGCAGCCAAGACCCTAGCGAGACCTTCTCCTACGAGCAGTACTTC
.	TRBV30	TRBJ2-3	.	CAWSHSRDFPTDTQYF	TGTGCCTGGAGTCATTCTCGGGACTTTCCCACAGATACGCAGTATTTT
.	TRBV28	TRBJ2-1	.	CASSLWGGRSYNEQFF	TGTGCCAGCAGTTTGTGGGGGGGCCGCTCCTACAATGAGCAGTTCTTC
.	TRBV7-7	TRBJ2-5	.	CASSPGLQGSETQYF	TGTGCCAGCAGCCCGGGACTACAGGGTTCTGAGACCCAGTACTTC
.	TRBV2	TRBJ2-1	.	CASSIGTIYEQFF	TGTGCCAGCAGTATCGGGACAATATATGAGCAGTTCTTC
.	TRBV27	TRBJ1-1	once	CASSSLRYGRTEAFF	TGTGCCAGCAGTTCACTCCGATACGGACGGACTGAAGCTTTCTTT
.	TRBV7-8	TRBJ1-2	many	CASSLAGSVNYGYTF	TGTGCCAGCAGCTTAGCGGGTAGCGTCAACTATGGCTACACCTTC
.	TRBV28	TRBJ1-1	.	CASSFRGITEAFF	TGTGCCAGCAGTTTCAGAGGGATCACTGAAGCTTTCTTT
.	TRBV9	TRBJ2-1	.	CASSSLGEQFF	TGTGCCAGCAGTAGCTTAGGGGAGCAGTTCTTC
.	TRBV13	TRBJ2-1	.	CASSPQDRTYNEQFF	TGTGCCAGCAGCCCGCAGGACAGAACCTACAATGAGCAGTTCTTC
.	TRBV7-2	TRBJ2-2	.	CASSLGRGTGELFF	TGTGCCAGCAGCTTGGGCCGGGGGACCGGGGAGCTGTTTTTT
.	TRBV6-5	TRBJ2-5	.	CASSGWGGETQYF	TGTGCCAGCAGTGGTTGGGGAGGAGAGACCCAGTACTTC
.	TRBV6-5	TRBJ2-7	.	CASSYGRTYEQYF	TGTGCCAGCAGTTACGGCAGGACCTACGAGCAGTACTTC
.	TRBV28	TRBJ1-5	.	CASSLGWGPVQPQHF	TGTGCCAGCAGTTTAGGTTGGGGTCCGGTTCAGCCCCAGCATTTT
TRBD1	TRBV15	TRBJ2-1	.	CATSGQGNEQFF	TGTGCCACCAGCGGACAGGGAAATGAGCAGTTCTTC